The table lists the clone carrying this T cell receptor (beta chain) with a few counts. Its antigen is still unknown. The second PCR ran about 6 to 11 cycles with a sample-barcoded 5' primer and J-beta primers. TCRdb reprocessed the 5' RACE reads with MiXCR, giving one entry per CDR3 protein. The sample yields some 760,000 distinct CDR3 sequences, roughly 25% seen once. This CDR3 is built from 12 residues. Trimming cost V 7 bases and J 2 bases, with 6 bases left between them. Germline V gene sequence: CDR1 LGHDT, CDR2 YNNKEL (reference sequence). The entry originates in a study of blood T cells in healthy people across ages. Overall study results and limits: Naive T cell percentage and TCR beta diversity correlated strongly. Total diversity from one million sequenced T cells was likely underestimated.

The same sample was also studied in work on T cells of mothers and their children.

This receptor was identified in a boy aged 5-17 years in good health. The chain couples TRBV3-1 to TRBJ2-1; the D is unclear. The sample consisted of blood. Written as DNA, the CDR3 is TGTGCCAGCAAGGGAACCTACAATGAGCAGTTCTTC. Translated, it gives CASKGTYNEQFF.